A single sample gave rise to the 15 T cell receptor beta chains below, sequenced in a study of T cells in Graves' hyperthyroidism and ophthalmopathy. RNA transcripts provided the source from which TCR beta CDR3 regions were amplified. Primed by the HTBI set, a first-round RT-PCR was run on the TCR CDR3. TCRdb used MiXCR to reprocess the multiplex PCR reads, holding one entry per CDR3 protein. Of almost 350,000 distinct CDR3 sequences in the sample, 18% are singletons; the top ten hold 15%. Source material: blood. The receptors derive from a woman in her forties with Graves' ophthalmopathy.

This chain links TRBV13 with TRBJ2-7; weak D call: TRBD2 (5 bases). V shed 8 bases and J shed 1 base, with 9 bases lying between them. Germline V lookup: CDR1 PRHDT, CDR2 FYEKMQ (reference sequence). The CDR3 loop spans 12 amino acids. This CDR3 is CASPTGSYEQYF. CDR3 in DNA: TGTGCCAGCCCCACGGGATCCTACGAGCAGTACTTC.

The sample holds many counts of this clonotype. The chain has TRBV30 and TRBJ1-6, with unresolved D. This CDR3 is built from 13 residues. The ends were cut back, 0 bases at V and 12 bases at J, with 12 bases in the middle. Looked up from germline, CDR1 is GTSNPN and CDR2 is SVGIG (reference sequence). The CDR3 nucleotides read TGTGCCTGGAGTGTAGGTAGAGCAGAACCCCTCCACTTT. Its translation is CAWSVGRAEPLHF.

This clonotype was found many times. The chain employs TRBV5-1 and TRBJ2-7; possible D gene TRBD2, 5 bases. In germline, CDR1 is SGHRS, CDR2 YFSETQ. With 1 base removed from V and 3 bases from J, the gap between germline ends came to 20 bases. The CDR3 runs to 17 residues. CDR3 loop: CASSLLSGISINYEQYF. The DNA for the CDR3 is TGCGCCAGCAGCTTGTTATCGGGGATTTCAATAAACTACGAGCAGTACTTC.

V and J are TRBV12-5 and TRBJ2-4; 7 bases line up with TRBD1. CDR3 length equals 12 residues. Germline V lookup: CDR1 LGHNT, CDR2 FRNRAP. J was trimmed by 6 bases and V by 8 bases; bases with no gene match: 4. Here the CDR3 reads CASSSGGNIQYF. For the CDR3, the DNA is TGTGCTAGTAGTTCAGGGGGAAACATTCAGTACTTC.

This clonotype was counted many times. The chain carries TRBV5-1 and TRBJ1-1, with TRBD1 identical over 9 bases. The CDR3 is made up of 14 amino acids. V lost 0 bases to trimming and J lost 7 bases; unmatched junction nucleotides: 4. The germline CDR1 and CDR2 sequences are SGHRS and YFSETQ. The CDR3 region has the DNA TGCGCCAGCAGCTTGGACAGGGGGCGAGGTGAAGCTTTCTTT. Translating gives CASSLDRGRGEAFF. Looking up the rest from reference TRBV5-1 and TRBJ1-1 gives the full variable domain: KAGVTQTPRYLIKTRGQQVTLSCSPISGHRSVSWYQQTPGQGLQFLFEYFSETQRNKGNFPGRFSGRQFSNSRSEMNVSTLELGDSALYLCASSLDRGRGEAFFGQGTRLTVV.

This clonotype was found many times. The chain couples TRBV28 to TRBJ1-1; no firm D call. This CDR3 is 12 amino acids long. Trimming took off 10 bases at V and 0 bases at J, with 9 bases between the two ends. Germline V gene lookup returns CDR1 MDHEN and CDR2 SYDVKM. The CDR3 nucleotides read TGTGCCACAAAGGGCTTGAACACTGAAGCTTTCTTT. Its protein product is CATKGLNTEAFF.

This clonotype was detected only a few times. The rearrangement uses TRBV4-1 and TRBJ2-7; TRBD2 matches 7 bases. The germline V gene has CDR1 MGHRA and CDR2 YSYEKL. V dropped 0 bases and J dropped 4; count of bases not matched to a gene: 6. This CDR3 has 15 residues. The CDR3 reads CASSQEDYGGYEQYF. The CDR3 region has the DNA TGCGCCAGCAGCCAAGAGGACTACGGGGGGTACGAGCAGTACTTC.

This clonotype was detected ten times or more. The rearrangement links TRBV5-4 to TRBJ2-1; 10 bases match TRBD2. After removal of 1 base from V and 5 bases from J, the junction contained 3 bases not matched to a gene. Germline loops: CDR1 SGHNT, CDR2 YYREEE (reference sequence). The CDR3 is 15 residues long. For the CDR3, the DNA is TGTGCCAGCAGCTTGTGGACTAGCGGAAACAATGAGCAGTTCTTC. The encoded protein is CASSLWTSGNNEQFF.

This clonotype appeared many times. The chain employs TRBV11-2 and TRBJ1-1, with TRBD1 as a possible D gene (5 bases). Trimming removed 2 bases from V and 1 base from J, with 8 bases in between. The CDR3 loop spans 14 amino acids. Germline V lookup: CDR1 SGHAT, CDR2 FQNNGV. CDR3 in DNA: TGTGCCAGCAGCTTATGGGACGGGAACACTGAAGCTTTCTTT. Its translation is CASSLWDGNTEAFF.

This clonotype was seen many times. V gene TRBV29-1 combines with J gene TRBJ1-2, with D maybe TRBD1 (5 bases). Germline CDR1 reads SQVTM; CDR2 reads ANQGSEA. Trimming removed 5 bases from V and 1 base from J, with 11 bases in between. CDR3 size: 13 residues. CDR3 sequence reads: CSVLDRSNYGYTF. DNA of the CDR3: TGCAGCGTTCTCGACAGAAGTAACTATGGCTACACCTTC.

This clonotype has ten or more counts. The chain is built from TRBV14 and TRBJ2-6; D is perhaps TRBD1 (5 bases). The V gene lost 1 base and the J gene lost 0 bases, with 10 bases spanning the gap. This CDR3 comprises 17 residues. CDR1 is SGHDN, CDR2 FVKESK, per germline. The CDR3 sequence is CASSQGTPISGANVLTF. CDR3 nucleotide sequence: TGTGCCAGCAGCCAAGGGACACCCATCTCTGGGGCCAACGTCCTGACTTTC.

Ten or more counts support this clonotype. This chain links TRBV27 with TRBJ2-7; 7 nucleotides line up with TRBD1. V shed 2 bases, J shed 4 bases, and the junction held 8 bases outside the gene matches. CDR1 is MNHEY, CDR2 SMNVEV, per germline (reference sequence). The CDR3 runs to 15 residues. This CDR3 reads CASSLAPDRAYEQYF. DNA for the CDR3: TGTGCCAGCAGTTTAGCCCCCGACAGGGCGTACGAGCAGTACTTC.

This clonotype came up many times. V is TRBV10-1 and J is TRBJ2-7; D is ambiguous. The CDR3 extends over 11 amino acids. V was trimmed by 4 bases and J by 3 bases, leaving 4 bases between them. Looked up from germline, CDR1 is WNHNN and CDR2 is SYGVQD (reference sequence). In nucleotides, the CDR3 is TGCGCCAGCAGTGCCCGCTACGAGCAGTACTTC. This gives the protein CASSARYEQYF.

The chain has TRBV28 and TRBJ2-5; D is unresolved. CDR1 MDHEN and CDR2 SYDVKM come from the germline V gene. Trimming removed 7 bases at V and 2 bases at J, with 14 bases between. This CDR3 comprises 14 residues. The DNA for the CDR3 is TGTGCCAGCACAAAATCAGGAAGGCAAGAGACCCAGTACTTC. It specifies CASTKSGRQETQYF. The full variable domain, with the rest looked up from reference TRBV28 and TRBJ2-5, is DVKVTQSSRYLVKRTGEKVFLECVQDMDHENMFWYRQDPGLGLRLIYFSYDVKMKEKGDIPEGYSVSREKKERFSLILESASTNQTSMYLCASTKSGRQETQYFGPGTRLLVL.

There are many counts of this clonotype. The chain uses TRBV15 and TRBJ1-6; D uncertain. Trimming removed 5 bases at V and 10 bases at J, with 21 bases between. This CDR3 comprises 16 residues. Looked up from germline, CDR1 is LNHNV and CDR2 is YYDKDF (reference sequence). CDR3 nucleotide sequence: TGTGCCACCAGCCCCGCCGGGAGGGCGGTAGGGTCACCCCTCCACTTT. This gives the protein CATSPAGRAVGSPLHF.